Presented here are 3 T cell receptor beta chains from one specimen sequenced in a study of CD8+ T cells in alopecia areata. Sequencing used cDNA as its template, made by extracting RNA and reverse transcribing it. The table came from immunoSEQ multiplex PCR; TCRdb's copy has only in-frame clones and leaves some out. The sample records about 150,000 clones, approximately 60% being singletons. The source material was CD4+ T cells sorted from blood. Source of these receptors: a human donor in good health.

The chain uses TRBV30 and TRBJ2-2; no clear D gene. Deletions cut 0 bases from V and 5 bases from J, with 7 bases between. CDR3 length: 13 amino acids. The V gene's germline CDR1 is GTSNPN and CDR2 SVGIG (reference sequence). This CDR3 reads CAWSVLATGELFF. The CDR3 DNA sequence: TGTGCCTGGAGTGTACTCGCGACCGGGGAGCTGTTTTTT.

A word on this clone: Other DNA sequences from this sample encode an identical CDR3 as well. The chain couples TRBV30 to TRBJ1-5; D is possibly TRBD1 (5 bases). This CDR3 is built from 13 residues. Trimming cost V 1 base and J 1 base, with 5 bases left between them. Germline-derived CDR1 and CDR2 are GTSNPN and SVGIG (reference sequence). CDR3 bases: TGTGCCTGGAGTGGGGGCAGCAATCAGCCCCAGCATTTT. Its protein is CAWSGGSNQPQHF. The variable domain in full, with the rest retrieved from reference TRBV30 and TRBJ1-5, is SQTIHQWPATLVQPVGSPLSLECTVEGTSNPNLYWYRQAAGRGLQLLFYSVGIGQISSEVPQNLSASRPQDRQFILSSKKLLLSDSGFYLCAWSGGSNQPQHFGDGTRLSIL.

The V gene is TRBV29-1, the J gene TRBJ2-5, with 8 bases lining up with TRBD1. Germline CDR1 reads SQVTM; CDR2 reads ANQGSEA. V shed 7 bases and J 5 bases; nucleotides not matched to a gene: 9. The CDR3 runs 13 residues. The CDR3 is CSAVTGDGETQYF. CDR3 in DNA: TGCAGCGCCGTGACAGGGGATGGGGAGACCCAGTACTTC.